These 15 T cell receptor beta chains originate from one sample sequenced in a study of OX40 agonist ivuxolimab in advanced cancers. Clones were read by immunoSEQ multiplex PCR, and TCRdb kept only the in-frame ones, dropping some. The sample has under 25,000 clones; 85% to 90% are singletons. The specimen comprised CD4+ or CD8+ T cells sorted from blood, sampled in a trial of the OX40 agonist ivuxolimab. The receptors derive from an adult with an advanced solid tumor such as melanoma, head and neck, liver or kidney cancer.

V usage is TRBV9 and J usage is TRBJ1-4; 8 nucleotides agree with TRBD1. This CDR3 has 15 residues. Per the germline V gene, CDR1 is SGDLS and CDR2 is YYNGEE. Trimming removed 4 bases from V and 4 bases from J; junction bases left unmatched: 6. The CDR3 loop is CASSFRTGHNEKLFF. Written as DNA, the CDR3 is TGTGCCAGCAGCTTTAGGACAGGGCATAATGAAAAACTGTTTTTT.

This CDR3 reads CASSVRRSLRDEQFF. As DNA, the CDR3 is TGTGCCAGCAGCGTGCGGCGGAGCCTCCGGGATGAGCAGTTCTTC. The rearrangement joins TRBV13 to TRBJ2-1, with no clear D. This CDR3 has 15 residues. Trimming took 5 bases from V and 8 from J, leaving 19 bases between them. Germline V gene data show CDR1 as PRHDT and CDR2 as FYEKMQ (reference sequence). The complete variable domain, with remaining parts taken from reference TRBV13 and TRBJ2-1, reads AAGVIQSPRHLIKEKRETATLKCYPIPRHDTVYWYQQGPGQDPQFLISFYEKMQSDKGSIPDRFSAQQFSDYHSELNMSSLELGDSALYFCASSVRRSLRDEQFFGPGTRLTVL.

The count of this clone is one. The chain employs TRBV27 and TRBJ1-5, with D maybe TRBD1 (5 bases). Germline V gene sequence: CDR1 MNHEY, CDR2 SMNVEV (reference sequence). V was pared by 3 bases and J by 2 bases, with 11 bases between. This CDR3 region has 15 residues. The CDR3 protein is CASSFEGRRNQPQHF. For the CDR3, the DNA is TGTGCCAGCAGTTTCGAGGGGAGGCGCAATCAGCCCCAGCATTTT.

Sample share makes this clone medium-sized (0.01 to 0.1%). This chain links TRBV4-2 with TRBJ1-5; 7 bases fit TRBD1. The CDR3 runs to 16 residues. Losses at the gene ends were 0 bases for V and 6 bases for J; bases not matched to a gene: 8. Germline V gene lookup returns CDR1 LGHNA and CDR2 YNFKEQ. The CDR3 region has the DNA TGTGCCAGCAGCCAAGACGCGGGACAGTGGTTTCAGCCCCAGCATTTT. As protein: CASSQDAGQWFQPQHF.

The chain couples TRBV29-1 to TRBJ2-2, with D uncertain. The CDR3 extends over 13 amino acids. The germline gives CDR1 SQVTM, CDR2 ANQGSEA. Trimming pared 3 bases from V and 4 bases from J, leaving 9 bases between. The CDR3 reads CSVENGRTGELFF. CDR3 DNA sequence: TGCAGCGTTGAGAACGGCCGCACCGGGGAGCTGTTTTTT.

The rearrangement links TRBV13 to TRBJ2-7; D ambiguous. The germline V gene has CDR1 PRHDT and CDR2 FYEKMQ (reference sequence). V was pared by 5 bases and J by 2 bases, with 13 bases between. The CDR3 spans 14 residues. The CDR3 is CASSPDSNPYEQYF. CDR3 in DNA: TGTGCCAGCAGCCCGGATTCGAACCCCTACGAGCAGTACTTC.

This rearrangement joins TRBV10-1 to TRBJ2-5; D gene uncertain. Gene TRBJ2-7 matches the end of the DNA better, so the J call may be wrong. Germline CDR1 WNHNN, CDR2 SYGVQD (reference sequence). The CDR3 consists of 10 residues. CDR3 sequence reads: CASTLNEQYF. The CDR3 DNA reads TGCGCCAGCACCTTAAACGAGCAGTACTTC.

CDR3 DNA sequence: TGTGCCAGCAGTCCCGGGACAGGCGAAAAACTGTTTTTT. Translating gives CASSPGTGEKLFF. This chain connects TRBV6-5 to TRBJ1-4, with 8 positions matching TRBD1. Germline trimming cut 5 bases from V and 8 bases from J; bases unmatched to any gene: 4. The germline V gene encodes CDR1 MNHEY and CDR2 SVGAGI. The CDR3 is made up of 13 amino acids.

In its sample, this clone was seen a few times. The rearrangement joins TRBV6-1 to TRBJ2-7, with 7 bases that match TRBD1. CDR1 and CDR2 (germline): MNHNS, SASEGT. V shed 7 bases and J 0 bases; nucleotides not matched to a gene: 6. The CDR3 is 14 residues long. This CDR3 is CASKETGLSYEQYF. The CDR3 DNA follows: TGTGCCAGCAAGGAGACAGGGCTCTCCTACGAGCAGTACTTC.

The chain is built from TRBV7-2 and TRBJ1-5, with a weak D call TRBD1 (5 bases). CDR1 and CDR2 from the germline V gene are SGHTA and FQGNSA. The V end lost 3 bases, the J end lost 3 bases, and 18 bases lay between the germline ends. There are 17 residues in the CDR3. DNA for the CDR3: TGTGCCAGCAGCTTTACAACTCTACAGGAGTTCAATCAGCCCCAGCATTTT. As protein: CASSFTTLQEFNQPQHF.

The rearrangement joins TRBV6-5 to TRBJ2-7; TRBD1 matches at 11 bases. Germline V CDR1 and CDR2: MNHEY, SVGAGI. CDR3 length equals 15 residues. V shed 6 bases, J shed 0 bases, and the junction held 4 bases outside the gene matches. The CDR3 region has the DNA TGTGCCAGCAGGGAGGGACAGGGGGTCTCCTACGAGCAGTACTTC. It specifies CASREGQGVSYEQYF.

The chain couples TRBV19 to TRBJ1-2; D ambiguous. Germline V gene sequence: CDR1 LNHDA, CDR2 SQIVND (reference sequence). There are 13 residues in the CDR3. The ends were cut back, 5 bases at V and 6 bases at J, with 13 bases in the middle. CDR3 protein: CASSSRLMDGYTF. The CDR3 DNA reads TGTGCCAGTAGTTCCAGATTAATGGATGGCTACACCTTC. The full variable domain, in which reference TRBV19 and TRBJ1-2 provide the parts outside the CDR3, is DGGITQSPKYLFRKEGQNVTLSCEQNLNHDAMYWYRQDPGQGLRLIYYSQIVNDFQKGDIAEGYSVSREKKESFPLTVTSAQKNPTAFYLCASSSRLMDGYTFGSGTRLTVV.

There are a few counts of this clone. V and J are TRBV19 and TRBJ1-5; TRBD1 aligns across 7 bases. The trim removed 7 bases at V and 0 bases at J, leaving 12 bases unmatched. CDR1 LNHDA and CDR2 SQIVND come from the germline V gene (reference sequence). The CDR3 has 17 residues. CDR3 nucleotides: TGTGCCAGTAACCCTGGGACAGAAACTTATAGCAATCAGCCCCAGCATTTT. Its translation is CASNPGTETYSNQPQHF.

V gene TRBV19 combines with J gene TRBJ2-7, with D possibly being TRBD1 (7 bases). This CDR3 has 12 residues. Trimming stripped 4 bases from V and 5 bases from J, with 9 bases between. From germline, CDR1 is LNHDA and CDR2 SQIVND (reference sequence). The CDR3 reads CASSTGGNEQYF. CDR3 nucleotide sequence: TGTGCCAGTAGTACAGGGGGGAACGAGCAGTACTTC.

The chain is built from TRBV11-3 and TRBJ2-2; D gene ambiguous. The germline CDR1 and CDR2 sequences are SGHNT and YENEEA. The CDR3 extends over 14 amino acids. V shed 5 bases and J shed 3 bases, with 10 bases lying between them. In DNA, the CDR3 is TGTGCCAGCAGCCCCAGGACCTACACCGGGGAGCTGTTTTTT. Protein product: CASSPRTYTGELFF.